This T cell receptor (beta chain) was recovered during a study of T cells in Graves' hyperthyroidism and ophthalmopathy. Researchers took RNA transcripts and amplified the TCR beta CDR3 regions from them. With the HTBI primer set, the TCR CDR3 went through a first round of RT-PCR. MiXCR, applied by TCRdb to the multiplex PCR reads, yields one record per CDR3 protein. The sample includes 600,000 or so distinct CDR3 sequences, 15% to 20% of them seen just once. Germline CDR1 is SGHDT and CDR2 is YYEEEE. The junction had 4 bases not matched to a gene; V was cut back by 4 bases and J by 6 bases. The CDR3 covers 13 residues. This clonotype came up many times. Researchers defined stable Graves' hyperthyroidism as no ophthalmopathy progression within 18 months. Uncontrolled infection, other autoimmune disease, pregnancy or lactation barred patients from enrollment.

The sequencing input was blood. This TCR came from a woman younger than 45 with Graves' hyperthyroidism. This chain links TRBV5-6 with TRBJ2-1, with TRBD1 identical over 7 bases. The CDR3 DNA reads as TGTGCCAGCAGCAAGACAGGGTCCAATGAGCAGTTCTTC. As protein: CASSKTGSNEQFF.